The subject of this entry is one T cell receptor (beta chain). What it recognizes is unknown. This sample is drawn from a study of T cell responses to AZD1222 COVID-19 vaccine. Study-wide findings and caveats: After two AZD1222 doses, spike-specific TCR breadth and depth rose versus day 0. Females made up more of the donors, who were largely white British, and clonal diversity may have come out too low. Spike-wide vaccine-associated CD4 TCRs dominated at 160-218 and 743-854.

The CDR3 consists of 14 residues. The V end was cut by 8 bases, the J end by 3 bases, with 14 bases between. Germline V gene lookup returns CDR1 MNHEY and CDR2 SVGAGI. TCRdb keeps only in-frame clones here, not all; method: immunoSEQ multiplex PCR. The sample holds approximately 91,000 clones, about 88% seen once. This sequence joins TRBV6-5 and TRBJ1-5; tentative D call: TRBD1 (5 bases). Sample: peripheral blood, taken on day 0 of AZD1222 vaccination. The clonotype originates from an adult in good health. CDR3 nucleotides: TGTGCCAGCTCTAATCACAGGACCAATCAGCCCCAGCATTTT. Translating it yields CASSNHRTNQPQHF.